This T cell receptor (beta chain) appears in the sequencing data of a study of T cell responses to AZD1222 COVID-19 vaccine. Study background: Analysis merged second doses at about 4 or about 12 weeks. Study observations and caveats: Just a handful of AZD1222 recipients tested seropositive at baseline. Sampling captured repertoires only after the peak T cell response.

Of note for this clone: Its antigen is still unknown.

Trimming removed 8 bases at V and 1 base at J, with 11 bases between. The CDR3 has 13 amino acids. Clones were sequenced by immunoSEQ multiplex PCR, and TCRdb holds only the in-frame ones, with some missing. The sample holds a few hundred thousand clones, more than 85% seen once. The clonotype was recovered from an adult in good health. This specimen was peripheral blood, taken on day 0 of AZD1222 vaccination. The genes are TRBV12-3 or TRBV12-4 and TRBJ2-5; D is ambiguous. DNA of the CDR3: TGTGCCAGCCGGGCAAACTCCCAAGAGACCCAGTACTTC. Amino acid sequence: CASRANSQETQYF.